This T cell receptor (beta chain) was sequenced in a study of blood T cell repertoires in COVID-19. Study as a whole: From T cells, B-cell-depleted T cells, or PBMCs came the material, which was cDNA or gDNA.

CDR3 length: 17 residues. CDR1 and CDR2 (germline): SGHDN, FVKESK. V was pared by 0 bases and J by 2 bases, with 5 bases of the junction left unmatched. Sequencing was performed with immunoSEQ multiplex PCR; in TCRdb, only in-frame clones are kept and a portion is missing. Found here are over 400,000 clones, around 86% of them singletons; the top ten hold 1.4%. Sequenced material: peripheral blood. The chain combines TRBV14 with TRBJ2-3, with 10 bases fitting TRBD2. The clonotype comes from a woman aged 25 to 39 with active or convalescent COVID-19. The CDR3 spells CASSQDLAGGTTDTQYF. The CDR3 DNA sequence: TGTGCCAGCAGCCAAGATTTAGCGGGGGGTACCACAGATACGCAGTATTTT.